This note documents a single T cell receptor (beta chain) sequence. The antigen is not known. The sample originates from a study of T cell responses to AZD1222 COVID-19 vaccine. In the study overall: Doses given second, at about 4 or about 12 weeks, were pooled. Study-level results: Spike-specific TCR breadth and depth both grew after two AZD1222 doses.

The data were produced by immunoSEQ multiplex PCR, yet TCRdb's version contains in-frame clones alone and is incomplete. Altogether approximately 130,000 clones are present, roughly 93% being singletons, with the ten largest covering approximately 3.3%. The clonotype originates from an adult in good health. The sample in question was peripheral blood, obtained on day 0 of AZD1222 vaccination.

The CDR3 protein is CASSSTGLLLHSNQPQHF. DNA of the CDR3: TGTGCCAGCAGTTCCACAGGGTTACTCCTCCATAGCAATCAGCCCCAGCATTTT. The chain joins TRBV28 to TRBJ1-5; D is possibly TRBD1 (6 bases). The V and J ends lost 4 bases and 0 bases respectively, with 19 bases between them. The CDR3 is 18 residues long. From germline, CDR1 is MDHEN and CDR2 SYDVKM.